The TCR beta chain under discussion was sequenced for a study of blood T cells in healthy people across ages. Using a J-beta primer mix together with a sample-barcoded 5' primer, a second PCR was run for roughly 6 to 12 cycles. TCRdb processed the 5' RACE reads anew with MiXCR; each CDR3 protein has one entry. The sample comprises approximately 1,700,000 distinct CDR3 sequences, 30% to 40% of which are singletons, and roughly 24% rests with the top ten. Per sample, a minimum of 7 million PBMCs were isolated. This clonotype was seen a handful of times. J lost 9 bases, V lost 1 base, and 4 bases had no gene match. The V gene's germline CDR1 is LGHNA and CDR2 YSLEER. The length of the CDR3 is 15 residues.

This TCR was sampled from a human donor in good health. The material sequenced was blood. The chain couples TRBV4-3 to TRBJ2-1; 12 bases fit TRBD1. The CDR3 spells CASSQVGQGATEQFF. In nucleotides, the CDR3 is TGCGCCAGCAGCCAAGTGGGACAGGGGGCGACTGAGCAGTTCTTC.